The 16 T cell receptor beta chains reported below all come from one sample, sequenced in a study of cytomegalovirus exposure and HLA in healthy donors. Profiling relied on immunoSEQ multiplex PCR, and the TCRdb table lists in-frame clones only, not all of them. The sample holds approximately 98,000 clones, approximately 85% seen once. The sequencing input was PBMCs. The source of these receptors is a woman aged 18 to 35 in good health and CMV-seronegative.

The rearrangement links TRBV5-4 to TRBJ1-1, with D possibly being TRBD1 (6 bases). The CDR3 length is 12 residues. Germline assignment: CDR1 SGHNT and CDR2 YYREEE (reference sequence). V lost 2 bases and J lost 8, with 10 bases in between. For the CDR3, the DNA is TGTGCCAGCAGCTTAGGGGGAAAAGAAGCTTTCTTT. It is translated as CASSLGGKEAFF.

V gene TRBV6-6 combines with J gene TRBJ2-7; 9 nucleotides agree with TRBD1. Trimming at V came to 5 bases and at J to 3 bases, leaving 5 bases not matched to a gene. The CDR3 sequence is 14 residues long. In germline, CDR1 is MNHNY, CDR2 SVGAGI (reference sequence). This CDR3 reads CASSRGQGGYEQYF. The CDR3 DNA follows: TGTGCCAGCAGTCGGGGACAGGGAGGCTACGAGCAGTACTTC.

The chain is built from TRBV5-6 and TRBJ2-7; TRBD2 might be the D (5 bases). Germline V gene lookup returns CDR1 SGHDT and CDR2 YYEEEE. CDR3 length equals 13 residues. V dropped 2 bases and J dropped 4 bases, with 10 bases sitting between them. The CDR3 bases are TGTGCCAGCAGCTTTTTCGACTATTACGAGCAGTACTTC. It translates to CASSFFDYYEQYF.

This clone was found once. The chain joins TRBV5-8 to TRBJ1-6; D might be TRBD1 (6 bases). The germline V gene encodes CDR1 SGHTS and CDR2 YDEGEE. V was cut by 2 bases and J by 8 bases, with 20 bases left in between. This CDR3 has 17 residues. The CDR3 here is CASSLTTGPWSDSPLHF. As DNA, the CDR3 is TGTGCCAGCAGCTTAACGACAGGCCCCTGGTCGGATTCACCCCTCCACTTT.

V is TRBV27 and J is TRBJ2-5; 7 positions match TRBD2. This CDR3 is 14 amino acids long. Looked up from germline, CDR1 is MNHEY and CDR2 is SMNVEV (reference sequence). V was clipped by 4 bases and J by 4 bases; unmatched bases: 6. CDR3 amino acids: CASSYTGTTETQYF. The CDR3 DNA reads TGTGCCAGCAGTTACACCGGGACTACAGAGACCCAGTACTTC.

The rearrangement links TRBV4-1 to TRBJ2-7; 9 bases are shared with TRBD2. V was clipped by 1 base and J by 2 bases; unmatched bases: 6. The CDR3 covers 16 residues. Germline V gene sequence: CDR1 MGHRA, CDR2 YSYEKL. CDR3 in amino acids: CASSQVAGVAAYEQYF. DNA of the CDR3: TGCGCCAGCAGCCAAGTAGCGGGGGTAGCCGCCTACGAGCAGTACTTC.

This chain uses TRBV2 with TRBJ2-7; 10 positions agree with TRBD1. V trimming: 6 bases; J trimming: 0 bases; junction bases outside the gene matches: 8. CDR1 SNHLY and CDR2 FYNNEI come from the germline V gene. This CDR3 has 16 residues. CDR3 sequence reads: CASRTRDRGSSYEQYF. CDR3 nucleotide sequence: TGTGCCAGCAGAACACGGGACAGGGGAAGCTCCTACGAGCAGTACTTC.

The CDR3 region has the DNA TGTGCCAGCAGTTTAAGGGGGTACGGTGCAGATACGCAGTATTTT. Its protein product is CASSLRGYGADTQYF. V gene TRBV27 combines with J gene TRBJ2-3; the D gene is possibly TRBD1 (6 bases). Trimming removed 2 bases from V and 4 bases from J, with 13 bases in between. Germline values: CDR1 MNHEY, CDR2 SMNVEV (reference sequence). This CDR3 is built from 15 residues.

V and J are TRBV5-1 and TRBJ2-1; the D is unclear. Trimming removed 1 base at V and 9 bases at J, with 14 bases between. Per the germline V gene, CDR1 is SGHRS and CDR2 is YFSETQ. The CDR3 is 14 residues long. This chain's CDR3 is CASSLSLAYPEQFF. The CDR3 coding sequence is TGCGCCAGCAGCTTGAGTTTAGCTTATCCTGAGCAGTTCTTC.

V is TRBV7-9 and J is TRBJ2-2, with D possibly TRBD1 on 6 matching bases. The CDR3 loop spans 16 amino acids. V lost 5 bases and J lost 1, with 14 bases in between. Germline CDR1 SEHNR, CDR2 FQNEAQ (reference sequence). The CDR3, as DNA: TGTGCCAGCAGCGGAGGACAGCTCTTGAACACCGGGGAGCTGTTTTTT. This encodes CASSGGQLLNTGELFF.

V gene TRBV28 combines with J gene TRBJ2-7; no firm D call. Trimming cost V 2 bases and J 2 bases, with 7 bases left between them. Looked up from germline, CDR1 is MDHEN and CDR2 is SYDVKM. The CDR3 is 13 residues long. The chain's CDR3 is CASSLLPAYEQYF. CDR3 bases: TGTGCCAGCAGTTTACTGCCAGCCTACGAGCAGTACTTC.

This rearrangement joins TRBV5-1 to TRBJ1-1, with D unclear. V lost 1 base and J 0 bases, leaving 13 bases between the germline ends. The CDR3 is 16 amino acids. Germline CDR1 is SGHRS and CDR2 is YFSETQ. Here the CDR3 DNA reads TGCGCCAGCAGCTTGAACGCCGAGGAGATGAACACTGAAGCTTTCTTT. As protein: CASSLNAEEMNTEAFF.

CDR3 sequence reads: CAISDIRDRLTGNTIYF. CDR3 nucleotides: TGTGCCATCAGTGACATCCGGGACAGACTGACTGGAAACACCATATATTTT. The chain uses TRBV10-3 and TRBJ1-3; 7 nucleotides line up with TRBD1. CDR3 size: 17 residues. With V trimmed by 3 bases and J by 2 bases, 10 bases remained unmatched. The V gene's germline CDR1 is ENHRY and CDR2 SYGVKD.

V is TRBV27 and J is TRBJ1-6; D might be TRBD1 (5 bases). The CDR3 covers 15 residues. Germline V gene lookup returns CDR1 MNHEY and CDR2 SMNVEV (reference sequence). V was trimmed by 8 bases and J by 3 bases, leaving 14 bases between them. CDR3 sequence reads: CASGLGGDYNSPLHF. CDR3 nucleotide sequence: TGTGCCAGCGGACTGGGGGGTGACTATAATTCACCCCTCCACTTT.

The chain carries TRBV7-7 and TRBJ2-2, with a possible D match to TRBD1 (5 bases). Trimming cost V 1 base and J 4 bases, with 13 bases left between them. The CDR3 spans 16 residues. Germline V CDR1 and CDR2: SSHAT, FNYEAQ (reference sequence). The CDR3 region is CASSLGLAQGTGELFF. As DNA, the CDR3 is TGTGCCAGCAGCTTAGGGCTCGCCCAGGGCACCGGGGAGCTGTTTTTT.

This chain connects TRBV25-1 to TRBJ1-1; 9 nucleotides line up with TRBD1. In germline, CDR1 is MGHDK, CDR2 SYGVNS. Trimming removed 2 bases from V and 4 bases from J; junction bases left unmatched: 8. This CDR3 has 16 residues. CDR3 protein: CASSEGRGTGFTEAFF. The DNA of the CDR3 is TGTGCCAGCAGTGAAGGTCGAGGGACAGGGTTCACTGAAGCTTTCTTT. Full variable domain (remainder filled in from reference TRBV25-1 and TRBJ1-1): EADIYQTPRYLVIGTGKKITLECSQTMGHDKMYWYQQDPGMELHLIHYSYGVNSTEKGDLSSESTVSRIRTEHFPLTLESARPSHTSQYLCASSEGRGTGFTEAFFGQGTRLTVV.